This T cell receptor beta chain was sequenced during a study of cytomegalovirus exposure and HLA in healthy donors. Overall study context: Around 80 million unique TCR sequences came from HLA-typed donors in an early release.

The PCR ran on 60 Vbeta and 13 Jbeta primers. TCRdb's copy holds only in-frame clones and misses some; the assay was immunoSEQ multiplex PCR. The data contain more than 90,000 clones, approximately 72% of them singletons. The CDR3 covers 15 residues. Looked up from germline, CDR1 is SGHRS and CDR2 is YFSETQ. The germline V and J ends were trimmed by 3 bases and 0 bases, with 10 bases remaining between them. In its sample, this clone was seen a few times. Its antigen remains unknown. At the DNA level, this CDR3 is encoded by other sequences in the same sample as well. Overall study findings and caveats: Certain indistinguishable V segments, among them TRBV6-2 and TRBV6-3, were excluded. Researchers reportedly found TCR beta sequences accurately predicted most subjects' HLA-A and HLA-B alleles.

The origin of this receptor is a man aged 40-50 years in good health and CMV-seropositive. The chain couples TRBV5-1 to TRBJ2-1; a weak D match, TRBD2 (7 bases). Sequences were obtained from PBMCs. DNA for the CDR3: TGCGCCAGCAGCTCGGGGGGCGGCTCCTACAATGAGCAGTTCTTC. Translated, it gives CASSSGGGSYNEQFF. Using reference TRBV5-1 and TRBJ2-1 for the parts outside the CDR3, the full variable domain is KAGVTQTPRYLIKTRGQQVTLSCSPISGHRSVSWYQQTPGQGLQFLFEYFSETQRNKGNFPGRFSGRQFSNSRSEMNVSTLELGDSALYLCASSSGGGSYNEQFFGPGTRLTVL.